The 10 T cell receptor beta chains below were found in one sample sequenced in a study of blood T cells in healthy people across ages (dated by TCRdb to the mid-2010s). The method behind the library was 5' RACE. The sequencer was an Illumina HiSeq 2500. A second 7 to 11 cycle PCR used a sample-barcoded 5' primer and a J-beta primer mix. In-frame beta chains were kept once TCRdb had trimmed the public reads at Q25 with fastp and called clones with MiXCR. All rows with the same CDR3 protein become a single entry with the most common DNA and genes. Across this sample there are 600,000 to 800,000 distinct CDR3 sequences, with 21% seen only once. Approximately 3.6% of the sample is held by the ten biggest clonotypes. The sequenced sample was blood. The receptors derive from a man aged 70 or older in good health.

The gene calls are TRBV4-3 and TRBJ2-5, with D hard to call. This CDR3 is built from 13 residues. The germline gives CDR1 LGHNA, CDR2 YSLEER. Trimming took 4 bases from V and 5 from J, leaving 11 bases between them. CDR3: CASSPERWETQYF. As DNA, the CDR3 is TGCGCCAGCAGCCCGGAAAGGTGGGAGACCCAGTACTTC.

The V call is TRBV4-1, the J call TRBJ2-1, with D unresolved. The end of the DNA fits TRBJ2-5 better, so the J call may be wrong. Germline V gene data show CDR1 as MGHRA and CDR2 as YSYEKL. The CDR3 consists of 12 residues. The CDR3 loop is CASSHDKETQYF. The CDR3 DNA is TGCGCCAGCAGCCATGATAAAGAGACCCAGTACTTC.

This clonotype was detected only a few times. The chain uses TRBV11-2 and TRBJ2-7; maybe TRBD2 (5 bases). CDR1 is SGHAT, CDR2 FQNNGV, per germline. This CDR3 contains 14 residues. The V end lost 5 bases, the J end lost 4 bases, and 15 bases lay between the germline ends. DNA of the CDR3: TGTGCCAGCAGCAATTCCGGACTTAAATACGAGCAGTACTTC. Its translation is CASSNSGLKYEQYF.

This sequence joins TRBV29-1 and TRBJ2-1, with D possibly TRBD2 on 6 matching bases. Germline CDR1 and CDR2: SQVTM and ANQGSEA. The V end was cut by 4 bases, the J end by 4 bases, with 14 bases between. The CDR3 is made up of 14 amino acids. CDR3 sequence: CSVGGTLGYNEQFF. DNA for the CDR3: TGCAGCGTTGGAGGGACTTTGGGGTACAATGAGCAGTTCTTC.

This clonotype was detected only once. This chain joins TRBV28 and TRBJ1-3; D gene ambiguous. Germline V gene sequence: CDR1 MDHEN, CDR2 SYDVKM. The CDR3 is made up of 16 amino acids. The V and J ends lost 2 bases and 0 bases respectively, with 11 bases between them. Written as DNA, the CDR3 is TGTGCCAGCAGTTTAGGCCGGACCCCCTCTGGAAACACCATATATTTT. Translation gives CASSLGRTPSGNTIYF.

This clonotype has more than one count but fewer than ten. CDR3 sequence: CASRPGSWIETQYF. DNA of the CDR3: TGTGCCAGCCGGCCAGGGAGTTGGATTGAGACCCAGTACTTC. This sequence joins TRBV19 and TRBJ2-5; the D call may be TRBD1 or TRBD2 (5 bases each). The CDR3 consists of 14 residues. The germline CDR1 and CDR2 sequences are LNHDA and SQIVND (reference sequence). V was shortened by 9 bases and J by 5 bases, with 19 bases between the two germline ends. Drawing the rest from reference TRBV19 and TRBJ2-5, the complete variable domain is DGGITQSPKYLFRKEGQNVTLSCEQNLNHDAMYWYRQDPGQGLRLIYYSQIVNDFQKGDIAEGYSVSREKKESFPLTVTSAQKNPTAFYLCASRPGSWIETQYFGPGTRLLVL.

The chain employs TRBV7-9 and TRBJ2-3, with D maybe TRBD2 (6 bases). Per germline, CDR1 SEHNR and CDR2 FQNEAQ (reference sequence). CDR3 length: 15 amino acids. Trimming pared 0 bases from V and 3 bases from J, leaving 10 bases between. This chain's CDR3 is CASSLAYLATDTQYF. The CDR3 DNA reads as TGTGCCAGCAGCTTAGCCTACCTAGCGACAGATACGCAGTATTTT.

This CDR3 is CATSPGTSGFDTQYF. CDR3 bases: TGTGCCACGAGTCCCGGGACTAGCGGCTTCGATACGCAGTATTTT. The gene calls are TRBV2 and TRBJ2-3, with 11 positions matching TRBD2. Per germline, CDR1 SNHLY and CDR2 FYNNEI. CDR3 length: 15 residues. V was pared by 10 bases and J by 6 bases, with 12 bases of the junction left unmatched.

The DNA of the CDR3 is TGCAGTGCTAGAACAGACAGCCTCGGGTACCAAGAGACCCAGTACTTC. Translation gives CSARTDSLGYQETQYF. The chain couples TRBV20-1 to TRBJ2-5; D might be TRBD1 (5 bases). The V and J ends lost 2 bases and 0 bases respectively, with 16 bases between them. The CDR3 is 16 residues long. Germline CDR1 and CDR2: DFQATT and SNEGSKA (reference sequence).

The rearrangement joins TRBV28 to TRBJ2-4; D is unresolved. Looked up from germline, CDR1 is MDHEN and CDR2 is SYDVKM. Deletions cut 6 bases from V and 8 bases from J, with 17 bases between. The CDR3 totals 14 residues. The CDR3 here is CASSTGPRKDIQYF. Written as DNA, the CDR3 is TGTGCCAGCAGCACGGGCCCAAGGAAAGACATTCAGTACTTC.